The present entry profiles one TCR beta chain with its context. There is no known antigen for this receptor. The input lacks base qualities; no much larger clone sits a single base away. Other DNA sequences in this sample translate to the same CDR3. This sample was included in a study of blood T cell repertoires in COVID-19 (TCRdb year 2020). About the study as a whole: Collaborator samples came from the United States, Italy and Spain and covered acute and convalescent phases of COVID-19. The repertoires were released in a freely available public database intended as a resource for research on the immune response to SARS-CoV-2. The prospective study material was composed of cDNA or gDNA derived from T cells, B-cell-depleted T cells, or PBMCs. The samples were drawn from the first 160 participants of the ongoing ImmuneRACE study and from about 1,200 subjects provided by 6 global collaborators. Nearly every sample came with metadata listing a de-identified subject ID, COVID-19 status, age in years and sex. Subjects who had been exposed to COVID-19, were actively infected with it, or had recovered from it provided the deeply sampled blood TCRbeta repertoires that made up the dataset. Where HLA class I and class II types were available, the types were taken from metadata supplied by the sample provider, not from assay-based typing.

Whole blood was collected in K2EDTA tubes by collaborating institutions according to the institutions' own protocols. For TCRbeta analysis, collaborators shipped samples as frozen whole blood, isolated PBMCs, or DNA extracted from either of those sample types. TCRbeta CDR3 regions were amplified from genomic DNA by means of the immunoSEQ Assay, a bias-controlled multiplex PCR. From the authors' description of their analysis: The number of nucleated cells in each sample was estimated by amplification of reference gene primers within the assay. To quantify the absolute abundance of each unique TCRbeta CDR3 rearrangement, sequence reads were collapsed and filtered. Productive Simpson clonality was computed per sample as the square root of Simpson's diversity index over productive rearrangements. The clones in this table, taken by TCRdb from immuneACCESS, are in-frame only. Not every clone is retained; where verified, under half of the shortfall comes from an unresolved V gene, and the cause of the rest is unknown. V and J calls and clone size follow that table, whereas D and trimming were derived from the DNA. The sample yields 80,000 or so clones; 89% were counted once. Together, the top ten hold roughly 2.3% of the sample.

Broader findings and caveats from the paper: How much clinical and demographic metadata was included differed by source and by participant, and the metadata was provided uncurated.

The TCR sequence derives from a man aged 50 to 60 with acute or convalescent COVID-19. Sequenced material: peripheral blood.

The DNA sequence follows: TGTGCCAGTAGTATACAGGGGAGCACAGATACGCAGTATTTT. Its translation is CASSIQGSTDTQYF. The rearranged chain carries TRBV19 and TRBJ2-3; the best D guess is TRBD1, with 6 bases matching. From a lookup of the germline V gene (reference sequence), CDR1 and CDR2 are LNHDA and SQIVND. From the cysteine up to the phenylalanine, the CDR3 has a length of 14 residues. The DNA shown is the 42-base CDR3, in frame from base 1. V loses 2 bases of germline sequence and J loses 0 bases, and the interval between the two ends is 6 bases.